These 5 T cell receptor beta chains share one sample of origin, sequenced in a study of blood T cell repertoires in COVID-19. Profiling relied on immunoSEQ multiplex PCR, and the TCRdb table lists in-frame clones only, not all of them. The sample lists some 190,000 clones; around 80% were seen once. Source material: peripheral blood. The origin of the receptors is a human donor in a cohort sampled during active COVID-19.

The chain uses TRBV6-6 and TRBJ2-3, with 7 bases matching TRBD2. Germline trimming cut 7 bases from V and 2 bases from J; bases unmatched to any gene: 9. CDR3 length equals 15 residues. Germline CDR1 MNHNY, CDR2 SVGAGI (reference sequence). DNA of the CDR3: TGTGCCAGCACCCCCCGGGGAGGGGTCACAGATACGCAGTATTTT. This translates into CASTPRGGVTDTQYF.

The chain joins TRBV4-1 to TRBJ2-7; TRBD2 matches 8 bases. Unmatched junction bases numbered 2, after V lost 1 base and J lost 3 bases. Germline V gives CDR1 MGHRA, CDR2 YSYEKL. There are 14 residues in the CDR3. The CDR3 region has the DNA TGCGCCAGCAGCCAAGGGGGACTAGACTACGAGCAGTACTTC. Translated, it gives CASSQGGLDYEQYF.

This rearrangement joins TRBV7-8 to TRBJ1-4; D call uncertain. The CDR3 loop spans 14 amino acids. The V end was cut by 2 bases, the J end by 4 bases, with 8 bases between. The germline CDR1 and CDR2 sequences are SGHVS and FQNEAQ. The CDR3 is CASSLSGINEKLFF. DNA of the CDR3: TGTGCCAGCAGCTTATCGGGGATTAATGAAAAACTGTTTTTT.

The chain joins TRBV30 to TRBJ2-7; 7 nucleotides align to TRBD2. With V trimmed by 4 bases and J by 6 bases, 9 bases remained unmatched. Germline lookup yields CDR1 GTSNPN and CDR2 SVGIG (reference sequence). CDR3 size: 13 residues. CDR3 sequence: CAWNSGGGGEQYF. DNA for the CDR3: TGTGCCTGGAATTCGGGGGGTGGAGGCGAGCAGTACTTC.

The CDR3 sequence: CASRSSSSTDTQYF. CDR3 DNA sequence: TGTGCCAGCCGAAGCTCTTCTAGCACAGATACGCAGTATTTT. The chain has TRBV7-8 and TRBJ2-3; no definite D call. The CDR3 length is 14 residues. V lost 8 bases and J 0 bases, leaving 12 bases between the germline ends. In germline, CDR1 is SGHVS, CDR2 FQNEAQ.